The 30 T cell receptor beta chains presented below share a single source sample, sequenced in a study of identical twins. TCRdb analysed the 5' RACE reads with MiXCR anew, one entry per CDR3 protein. The sample shows roughly 1.6 million distinct CDR3 sequences, around a third of them seen only once. The source material was cord blood. The source is a newborn girl in good health.

The chain carries TRBV20-1 and TRBJ2-1; D uncertain. There are 14 residues in the CDR3. Between the trimmed V and J ends, which lost 0 bases and 9 bases, there was a span of 15 bases. The germline V gene has CDR1 DFQATT and CDR2 SNEGSKA (reference sequence). This CDR3 reads CSARERPTSGEQFF. Written as DNA, the CDR3 is TGCAGTGCTAGAGAAAGGCCCACTTCCGGTGAGCAGTTCTTC.

In DNA, the CDR3 is TGTGCCTGCCAACGGGGCTGGACTAGCGGGCAGAAAGAGACCCAGTACTTC. It translates to CACQRGWTSGQKETQYF. The rearrangement joins TRBV30 to TRBJ2-5; 11 bases align to TRBD2. The CDR3 contains 17 residues. Germline CDR1 reads GTSNPN; CDR2 reads SVGIG (reference sequence). After removal of 6 bases from V and 3 bases from J, the junction contained 15 bases not matched to a gene.

This clonotype was seen a few times. V usage is TRBV12-3 or TRBV12-4 and J usage is TRBJ2-1, with 11 bases identical to TRBD2. V was clipped by 6 bases and J by 1 base; unmatched bases: 5. The CDR3 extends over 16 amino acids. CDR3 in DNA: TGTGCCAGCAGGAATAGCGGGGGGGTTTCCTACAATGAGCAGTTCTTC. This encodes CASRNSGGVSYNEQFF.

This clonotype was found many times. V and J are TRBV29-1 and TRBJ1-1; possibly TRBD1 for D (5 bases). V lost 3 bases to trimming and J lost 9 bases, with 11 bases between them. CDR1 and CDR2 (germline): SQVTM, ANQGSEA. The CDR3 loop spans 11 amino acids. The CDR3 region has the DNA TGCAGCGTTGACGAAGGGACGCAAGCTTTCTTT. This translates into CSVDEGTQAFF. Together with reference TRBV29-1 and TRBJ1-1, the CDR3 gives the full variable domain: SAVISQKPSRDICQRGTSLTIQCQVDSQVTMMFWYRQQPGQSLTLIATANQGSEATYESGFVIDKFPISRPNLTFSTLTVSNMSPEDSSIYLCSVDEGTQAFFGQGTRLTVV.

There are a few counts of this clonotype. A read error may produce the germline difference seen at one junction end. The rearrangement uses TRBV3-1 and TRBJ1-5; D remains ambiguous. Germline V gene lookup returns CDR1 LGHDT and CDR2 YNNKEL (reference sequence). The CDR3 consists of 14 residues. The CDR3 loop is CASSQGQANQPQHF. CDR3 coding DNA: TGCGCCAGCAGCCAAGGGCAGGCCAATCAGCCCCAGCATTTT.

The chain is built from TRBV20-1 and TRBJ1-5; D gene unclear. V lost 3 bases and J 0 bases, leaving 15 bases between the germline ends. The CDR3 extends over 16 amino acids. CDR1 and CDR2 (germline): DFQATT, SNEGSKA (reference sequence). For the CDR3, the DNA is TGCAGTGCTAGTAAGGGAAATGAGAATAGCAATCAGCCCCAGCATTTT. Its protein is CSASKGNENSNQPQHF.

In its sample, this clonotype was seen a few times. The chain uses TRBV10-3 and TRBJ1-1; D gene unclear. V dropped 2 bases and J dropped 0 bases, with 4 bases sitting between them. Germline assignment: CDR1 ENHRY and CDR2 SYGVKD. This CDR3 region has 13 residues. CDR3 loop: CAISEDVNTEAFF. The CDR3 bases are TGTGCCATCAGTGAGGACGTGAACACTGAAGCTTTCTTT.

V and J are TRBV2 and TRBJ1-6; D uncertain. This CDR3 contains 15 residues. Between the trimmed V and J ends, which lost 4 bases and 5 bases, there was a span of 12 bases. Germline loops: CDR1 SNHLY, CDR2 FYNNEI. This chain's CDR3 is CASSASLSNNSPLHF. DNA for the CDR3: TGTGCCAGCAGTGCCAGTTTGTCCAATAATTCACCCCTCCACTTT.

Remarks on this clonotype: The junction and the germline gene differ at one end; a read error may be behind it. The chain carries TRBV6-5 and TRBJ1-4; 8 bases align to TRBD1. The V gene's germline CDR1 is MNHEY and CDR2 SVGAGI. The CDR3 runs to 18 residues. CDR3 in amino acids: CAGSYSTQGARTNEKLFF. In nucleotides, the CDR3 is TGTGCCGGCAGTTACTCGACCCAGGGGGCGAGAACTAATGAAAAACTGTTTTTT.

The chain carries TRBV10-3 and TRBJ2-2, with D possibly being TRBD1 or TRBD2 (5 bases each). Germline-derived CDR1 and CDR2 are ENHRY and SYGVKD. The CDR3 is 16 residues long. V was trimmed by 7 bases and J by 5 bases, leaving 20 bases between them. The CDR3 nucleotides are TGTGCCATCAAGGACACGGGACCCCCGGGTACCGGGGAGCTGTTTTTT. Amino acids: CAIKDTGPPGTGELFF.

The chain carries TRBV29-1 and TRBJ2-3, with D perhaps matching TRBD2 (5 bases). The CDR3 is made up of 13 amino acids. Trimming pared 3 bases from V and 1 base from J, leaving 8 bases between. CDR1 and CDR2 from the germline V gene are SQVTM and ANQGSEA. The CDR3 protein is CSVESRGTDTQYF. The CDR3 nucleotides read TGCAGCGTTGAGTCGAGGGGCACAGATACGCAGTATTTT.

There are a few counts of this clonotype. The V gene is TRBV18, the J gene TRBJ1-2; no reliable D call. CDR1 is KGHSH, CDR2 LQKENI, per germline. The V end was cut by 3 bases, the J end by 3 bases, with 17 bases between. The CDR3 runs 16 residues. CDR3 amino acids: CASSPRSGLTDYGYTF. DNA for the CDR3: TGTGCCAGCTCACCCCGTAGCGGGCTAACGGACTATGGCTACACCTTC.

This clonotype was picked up a small number of times. V is TRBV6-1 and J is TRBJ2-3; D is unclear. From germline, CDR1 is MNHNS and CDR2 SASEGT. The CDR3 contains 13 residues. The ends were cut back, 1 base at V and 7 bases at J, with 9 bases in the middle. The CDR3 DNA follows: TGTGCCAGCAGTGAAGGGCATGGGTATACGCAGTATTTT. Amino acids: CASSEGHGYTQYF.

The J gene is TRBJ2-3, the V gene TRBV28, with a possible D match to TRBD1 (6 bases). The CDR3 contains 16 residues. Trimming left V 7 bases short and J 2 bases short, with 19 bases between. The germline V gene encodes CDR1 MDHEN and CDR2 SYDVKM. CDR3 protein: CASITFLQGLTDTQYF. The CDR3 nucleotides are TGTGCCAGCATCACCTTTCTTCAGGGGCTCACAGATACGCAGTATTTT.

In its sample, this clonotype was seen a few times. This chain uses TRBV10-3 with TRBJ2-1; D gene unclear. V was shortened by 0 bases and J by 0 bases, with 12 bases between the two germline ends. Germline V gives CDR1 ENHRY, CDR2 SYGVKD. The CDR3 has 17 residues. The CDR3 region is CAISESGMTNSYNEQFF. The CDR3, as DNA: TGTGCCATCAGTGAGTCGGGAATGACAAACTCCTACAATGAGCAGTTCTTC.

V gene TRBV25-1 combines with J gene TRBJ1-2; D perhaps matches TRBD1 (5 bases). V dropped 8 bases and J dropped 4 bases, with 14 bases sitting between them. Germline V gene sequence: CDR1 MGHDK, CDR2 SYGVNS. The CDR3 is 13 residues long. In nucleotides, the CDR3 is TGTGCCAGCGAGGGGCTTATCCTCTATGGCTACACCTTC. Amino acids: CASEGLILYGYTF.

This clonotype was picked up many times. The rearrangement links TRBV5-1 to TRBJ2-1; 7 bases are a match to TRBD1. The V gene end was trimmed by 4 bases and the J gene end by 7 bases; junction bases not matched to a gene: 2. Germline values: CDR1 SGHRS, CDR2 YFSETQ. The CDR3 spans 12 residues. Written as DNA, the CDR3 is TGCGCCAGCAGCACGACAGGGAATGAGCAGTTCTTC. Translated, it gives CASSTTGNEQFF.

Here the CDR3 reads CSPLSPTDSSYEQFF. For the CDR3, the DNA is TGCAGTCCCCTTTCCCCGACCGATTCTTCCTACGAGCAGTTCTTC. The V gene is TRBV20-1, the J gene TRBJ2-1; D not certain. The CDR3 spans 15 residues. Per germline, CDR1 DFQATT and CDR2 SNEGSKA (reference sequence). With 8 bases removed from V and 10 bases from J, the gap between germline ends came to 27 bases.

This clonotype was seen a few times. The chain employs TRBV10-3 and TRBJ2-7, with D perhaps matching TRBD1 or TRBD2 (5 bases each). In germline, CDR1 is ENHRY, CDR2 SYGVKD. Trimming stripped 0 bases from V and 4 bases from J, with 16 bases between. The CDR3 loop spans 16 amino acids. DNA of the CDR3: TGTGCCATCAGTGAGTCGGGGACCGAAACATGGTACGAGCAGTACTTC. The encoded protein is CAISESGTETWYEQYF.

This clonotype has just one count. The junction differs from germline at one of its ends, possibly a read error. CDR3 in DNA: TGCAGTGCTAGATACTTCCGGACGGGTAACACTCAGTACTTC. Protein: CSARYFRTGNTQYF. The chain carries TRBV20-1 and TRBJ2-4, with D unresolved. The germline CDR1 and CDR2 sequences are DFQATT and SNEGSKA (reference sequence). This CDR3 has 14 residues.

The gene calls are TRBV6-1 and TRBJ1-5; 9 bases are shared with TRBD1. J lost 3 bases, V lost 4 bases, and 4 bases had no gene match. CDR1 and CDR2 from the germline V gene are MNHNS and SASEGT. The length of the CDR3 is 15 residues. The CDR3 reads CASSGGQGLNQPQHF. CDR3 bases: TGTGCCAGCAGTGGGGGACAGGGTCTCAATCAGCCCCAGCATTTT.

The V call is TRBV2, the J call TRBJ2-4, with D unresolved. Per the germline V gene, CDR1 is SNHLY and CDR2 is FYNNEI. The length of the CDR3 is 16 residues. Trimming removed 2 bases at V and 0 bases at J, with 11 bases between. This CDR3 reads CASSEYAILAKNIQYF. CDR3 sequence (DNA): TGTGCCAGCAGTGAATACGCCATACTAGCCAAAAACATTCAGTACTTC.

This clonotype was counted ten times or more. This chain links TRBV7-8 with TRBJ2-1, with 10 bases lining up with TRBD2. CDR1 and CDR2 (germline): SGHVS, FQNEAQ. With 6 bases clipped from V and 4 bases from J, the junction kept 6 bases outside the gene matches. The CDR3 loop spans 15 amino acids. CDR3 DNA sequence: TGTGCCAGCAGACAGACTAGCGGGTCTTACAATGAGCAGTTCTTC. Its protein product is CASRQTSGSYNEQFF.

The genes are TRBV20-1 and TRBJ2-3; 13 bases align to TRBD2. The CDR3 covers 13 residues. Germline loops: CDR1 DFQATT, CDR2 SNEGSKA (reference sequence). The CDR3 nucleotides read TGCACAGGACTAGCGGGGGAGAAAGATACGCAGTATTTT. Protein product: CTGLAGEKDTQYF.

This clonotype was counted only a few times. The V call is TRBV4-2, the J call TRBJ2-4; 15 bases align to TRBD2. The better agreement between TRBJ2-7 and the DNA end casts doubt on the J call. The CDR3 totals 17 residues. Germline assignment: CDR1 LGHNA and CDR2 YNFKEQ. CDR3 protein: CASSYGLAGGENYEQYF. The CDR3 DNA reads TGTGCCAGCAGCTATGGACTAGCGGGGGGGGAAAACTACGAGCAGTACTTC.

The gene calls are TRBV2 and TRBJ2-7; D not certain. The CDR3 has 14 residues. The V gene lost 4 bases and the J gene lost 2 bases, with 12 bases spanning the gap. The germline gives CDR1 SNHLY, CDR2 FYNNEI. Here the CDR3 reads CASSVHRATYEQYF. CDR3 coding DNA: TGTGCCAGCAGTGTACATAGAGCCACCTACGAGCAGTACTTC.

This clonotype turned up a few times. The chain combines TRBV20-1 with TRBJ2-1, with 10 bases matching TRBD1. Per germline, CDR1 DFQATT and CDR2 SNEGSKA (reference sequence). Germline trimming cut 3 bases from V and 7 bases from J; bases unmatched to any gene: 6. CDR3 size: 14 residues. The CDR3: CSARRGQGSNEQFF. The CDR3 DNA reads TGCAGTGCTAGGAGGGGACAGGGGTCAAATGAGCAGTTCTTC.

This clonotype was detected once. Possible read error: a much larger clone is one base away. V gene TRBV12-3 or TRBV12-4 combines with J gene TRBJ2-1, with D perhaps given as TRBD1 or TRBD2 (5 bases each). The closer fit of TRBJ2-7 to the DNA end suggests the J call may be wrong. The CDR3 totals 12 residues. CDR3 in amino acids: CASGGIYNEQYF. The CDR3 region has the DNA TGTGCCAGCGGGGGTATTTACAATGAGCAGTACTTC.

The rearrangement uses TRBV7-6 and TRBJ1-2, with 11 bases identical to TRBD1. Per germline, CDR1 SGHVS and CDR2 FNYEAQ. The CDR3 consists of 14 residues. Trimming took 4 bases from V and 8 from J; bases not matched to a gene: 6. The CDR3 region is CASSSLRDRGGYTF. CDR3 nucleotides: TGTGCCAGCAGCTCACTCCGGGACAGGGGGGGCTACACCTTC.

This clonotype was counted between two and nine times. The chain links TRBV18 to TRBJ2-3; D is possibly TRBD2 (6 bases). V was cut by 2 bases and J by 2 bases, with 17 bases left in between. This CDR3 is 17 amino acids long. Germline V gene data show CDR1 as KGHSH and CDR2 as LQKENI. The CDR3: CASSPGGLPGPTDTQYF. The DNA for the CDR3 is TGTGCCAGCTCACCAGGGGGACTCCCCGGGCCCACAGATACGCAGTATTTT. Together with reference TRBV18 and TRBJ2-3, the CDR3 gives the full variable domain: NAGVMQNPRHLVRRRGQEARLRCSPMKGHSHVYWYRQLPEEGLKFMVYLQKENIIDESGMPKERFSAEFPKEGPSILRIQQVVRGDSAAYFCASSPGGLPGPTDTQYFGPGTRLTVL.